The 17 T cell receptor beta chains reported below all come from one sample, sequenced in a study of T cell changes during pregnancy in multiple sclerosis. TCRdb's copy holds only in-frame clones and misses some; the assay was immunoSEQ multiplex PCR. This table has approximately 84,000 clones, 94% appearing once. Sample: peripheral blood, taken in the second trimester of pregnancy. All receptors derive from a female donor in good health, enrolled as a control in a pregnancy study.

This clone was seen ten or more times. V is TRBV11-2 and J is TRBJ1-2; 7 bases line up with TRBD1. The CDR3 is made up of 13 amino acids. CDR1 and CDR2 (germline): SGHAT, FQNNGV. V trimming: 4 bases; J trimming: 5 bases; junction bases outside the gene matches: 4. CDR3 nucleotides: TGTGCCAGCAGCTCCGAGGGGGCGTATGGCTACACCTTC. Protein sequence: CASSSEGAYGYTF.

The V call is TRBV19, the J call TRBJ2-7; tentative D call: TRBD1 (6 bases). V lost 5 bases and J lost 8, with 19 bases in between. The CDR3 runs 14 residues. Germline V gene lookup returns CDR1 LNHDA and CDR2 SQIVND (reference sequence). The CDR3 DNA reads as TGTGCCAGTAGTCTCCGGGACATTTCGATAAAGCAGTACTTC. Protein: CASSLRDISIKQYF.

Written as DNA, the CDR3 is TGTGCCAGCAGCGTCCCACGGGACAGGGTTTCCTACAATGAGCAGTTCTTC. The encoded protein is CASSVPRDRVSYNEQFF. The chain employs TRBV9 and TRBJ2-1, with 9 bases lining up with TRBD1. CDR1 is SGDLS and CDR2 is YYNGEE in the germline V gene. With V trimmed by 2 bases and J by 1 base, 7 bases remained unmatched. This CDR3 comprises 17 residues.

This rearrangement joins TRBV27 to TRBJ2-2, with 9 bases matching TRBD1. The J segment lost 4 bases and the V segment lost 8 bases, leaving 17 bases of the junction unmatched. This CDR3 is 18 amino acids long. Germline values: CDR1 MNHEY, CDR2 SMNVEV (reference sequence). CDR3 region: CASGDYGRTGAGTGELFF. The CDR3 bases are TGTGCCAGCGGAGACTACGGCCGGACAGGGGCCGGCACCGGGGAGCTGTTTTTT.

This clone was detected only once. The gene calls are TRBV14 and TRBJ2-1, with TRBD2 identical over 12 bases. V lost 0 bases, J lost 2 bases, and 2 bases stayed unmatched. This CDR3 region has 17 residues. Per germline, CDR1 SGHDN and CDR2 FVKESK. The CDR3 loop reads CASSQDRLAGAYNEQFF. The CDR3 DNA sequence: TGTGCCAGCAGCCAAGATAGACTAGCGGGAGCCTACAATGAGCAGTTCTTC. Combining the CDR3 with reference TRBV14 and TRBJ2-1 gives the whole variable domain EAGVTQFPSHSVIEKGQTVTLRCDPISGHDNLYWYRRVMGKEIKFLLHFVKESKQDESGMPNNRFLAERTGGTYSTLKVQPAELEDSGVYFCASSQDRLAGAYNEQFFGPGTRLTVL.

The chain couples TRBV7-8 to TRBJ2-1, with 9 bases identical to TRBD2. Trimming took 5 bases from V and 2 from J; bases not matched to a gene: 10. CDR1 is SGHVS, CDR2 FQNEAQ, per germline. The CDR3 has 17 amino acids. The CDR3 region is CASSLTSGTPTYNEQFF. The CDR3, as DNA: TGTGCCAGCAGCCTGACTAGCGGCACTCCCACCTACAATGAGCAGTTCTTC.

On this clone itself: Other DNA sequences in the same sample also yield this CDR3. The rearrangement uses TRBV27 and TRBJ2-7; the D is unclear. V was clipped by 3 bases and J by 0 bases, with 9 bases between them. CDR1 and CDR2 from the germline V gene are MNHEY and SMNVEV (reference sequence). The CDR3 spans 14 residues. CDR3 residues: CASSFRGASYEQYF. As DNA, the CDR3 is TGTGCCAGCAGTTTTCGCGGAGCCTCCTACGAGCAGTACTTC.

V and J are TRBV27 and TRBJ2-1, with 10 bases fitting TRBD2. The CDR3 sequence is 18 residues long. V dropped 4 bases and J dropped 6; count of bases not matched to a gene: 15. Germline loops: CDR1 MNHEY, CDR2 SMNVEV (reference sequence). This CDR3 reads CASSSYHLAGAGSNEQFF. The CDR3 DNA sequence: TGTGCCAGCAGTTCGTATCATCTAGCGGGAGCCGGGTCCAATGAGCAGTTCTTC.

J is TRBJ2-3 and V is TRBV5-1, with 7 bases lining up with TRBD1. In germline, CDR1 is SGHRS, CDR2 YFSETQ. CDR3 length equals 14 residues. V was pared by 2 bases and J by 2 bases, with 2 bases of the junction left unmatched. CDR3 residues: CASSFGQDTDTQYF. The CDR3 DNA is TGCGCCAGCAGCTTCGGACAGGACACAGATACGCAGTATTTT.

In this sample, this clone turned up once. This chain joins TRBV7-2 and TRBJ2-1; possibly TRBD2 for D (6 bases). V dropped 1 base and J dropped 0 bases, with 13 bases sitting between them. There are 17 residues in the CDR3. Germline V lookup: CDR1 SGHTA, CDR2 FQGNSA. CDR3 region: CASSLVGGISSYNEQFF. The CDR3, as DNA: TGTGCCAGCAGCTTAGTTGGCGGGATTAGCTCCTACAATGAGCAGTTCTTC. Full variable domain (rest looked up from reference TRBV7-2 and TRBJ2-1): GAGVSQSPSNKVTEKGKDVELRCDPISGHTALYWYRQSLGQGLEFLIYFQGNSAPDKSGLPSDRFSAERTGGSVSTLTIQRTQQEDSAVYLCASSLVGGISSYNEQFFGPGTRLTVL.

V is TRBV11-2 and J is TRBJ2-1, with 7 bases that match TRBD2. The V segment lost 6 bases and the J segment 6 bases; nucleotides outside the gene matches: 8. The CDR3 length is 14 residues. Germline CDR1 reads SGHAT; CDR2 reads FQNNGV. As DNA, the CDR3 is TGTGCCAGCAGTTTCAGGGACTACCTCAATGAGCAGTTCTTC. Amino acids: CASSFRDYLNEQFF.

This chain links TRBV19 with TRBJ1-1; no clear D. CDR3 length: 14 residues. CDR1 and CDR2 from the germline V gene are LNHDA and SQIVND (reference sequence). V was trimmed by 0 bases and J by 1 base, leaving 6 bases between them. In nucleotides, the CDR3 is TGTGCCAGTAGTATAGAACAGACGAACACTGAAGCTTTCTTT. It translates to CASSIEQTNTEAFF.

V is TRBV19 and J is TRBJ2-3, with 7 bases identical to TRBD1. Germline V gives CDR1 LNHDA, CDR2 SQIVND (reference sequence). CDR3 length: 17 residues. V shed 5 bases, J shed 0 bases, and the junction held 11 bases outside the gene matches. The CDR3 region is CASSPDRDGASTDTQYF. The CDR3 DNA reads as TGTGCCAGTAGTCCAGACAGGGACGGCGCTAGCACAGATACGCAGTATTTT.

The CDR3, as DNA: TGTGCCAGCGCCAACAGGGGAGGCTATGGCTACACCTTC. Translated: CASANRGGYGYTF. The V and J genes are TRBV7-9 and TRBJ1-2; TRBD1 matches at 7 bases. Germline V gene data show CDR1 as SEHNR and CDR2 as FQNEAQ (reference sequence). V lost 8 bases and J lost 4; bases outside the gene matches: 7. The CDR3 runs 13 residues.

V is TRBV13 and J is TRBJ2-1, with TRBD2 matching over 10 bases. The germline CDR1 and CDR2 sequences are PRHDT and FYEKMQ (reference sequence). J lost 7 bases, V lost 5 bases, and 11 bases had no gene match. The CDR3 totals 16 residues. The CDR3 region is CASSEAPGLAFNEQFF. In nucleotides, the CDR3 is TGTGCCAGCAGCGAGGCCCCGGGACTAGCGTTTAATGAGCAGTTCTTC.

The CDR3 DNA sequence: TGCGCCAGCAGCCCCACGTCTCAGGGAGGGAATCAGCCCCAGCATTTT. It specifies CASSPTSQGGNQPQHF. The chain uses TRBV4-1 and TRBJ1-5, with D tentatively TRBD1 (5 bases). Germline V gene sequence: CDR1 MGHRA, CDR2 YSYEKL. This CDR3 region has 16 residues. Trimming pared 4 bases from V and 4 bases from J, leaving 17 bases between.

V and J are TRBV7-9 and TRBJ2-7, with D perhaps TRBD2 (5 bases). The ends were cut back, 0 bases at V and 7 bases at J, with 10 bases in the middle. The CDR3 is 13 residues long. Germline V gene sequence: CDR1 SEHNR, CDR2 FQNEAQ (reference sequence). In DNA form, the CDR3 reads TGTGCCAGCAGCTTAGCGGGTTCGGGGGAGCAGTACTTC. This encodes CASSLAGSGEQYF.